This TCR beta chain was profiled in a study of T-cell reconstitution after alpha-beta-depleted transplantation in children. This clonotype was detected many times. Unique molecular identifiers featured in how the TCRbeta library was prepared. Via MiXCR, TCRdb re-called the PCR reads, giving one row per CDR3 protein. The sample includes hundreds of thousands of distinct CDR3 sequences, roughly 9.5% seen only once; the top ten take roughly a tenth. Germline CDR1 is KGHDR and CDR2 is SFDVKD. V gave up 6 bases and J gave up 4 bases, with 14 bases separating them. This CDR3 comprises 15 residues. The V and J genes are TRBV24-1 and TRBJ2-2; D remains ambiguous. This sequence originates from a human donor who donated a stem cell graft to a child with SCID. Sample: PBMCs from the stem cell graft donor, taken from the stem cell graft. The CDR3 sequence: CATSRTPPGTGELFF. CDR3 nucleotide sequence: TGTGCCACCAGTAGGACCCCACCGGGCACCGGGGAGCTGTTTTTT.